This passage covers 14 T cell receptor beta chains from one sample sequenced in a study of Graves' ophthalmopathy and Graves' hyperthyroidism. RNA transcripts served as template for amplifying TCR beta CDR3 sequences. HTBI primers were employed in first-round RT-PCR, then a second-round multiplex PCR followed. TCRdb fed the multiplex PCR reads into MiXCR, producing one record per CDR3 protein. The sample consists of some 410,000 distinct CDR3 sequences, under 25% of them appearing once. Sequencing used peripheral blood. These receptors were taken from a woman between 18 and 29 years old with stable Graves' hyperthyroidism.

This clonotype qualifies as medium-sized. V gene TRBV28 combines with J gene TRBJ1-5, with TRBD1 identical over 11 bases. With 6 bases clipped from V and 4 bases from J, the junction kept 11 bases outside the gene matches. This CDR3 is 17 amino acids long. The germline V gene encodes CDR1 MDHEN and CDR2 SYDVKM. The CDR3 sequence: CASSLSAGTGGNQPQHF. As DNA, the CDR3 is TGTGCCAGCAGCCTATCTGCGGGGACAGGGGGGAATCAGCCCCAGCATTTT. Together with reference TRBV28 and TRBJ1-5, the CDR3 gives the full variable domain: DVKVTQSSRYLVKRTGEKVFLECVQDMDHENMFWYRQDPGLGLRLIYFSYDVKMKEKGDIPEGYSVSREKKERFSLILESASTNQTSMYLCASSLSAGTGGNQPQHFGDGTRLSIL.

This clonotype was recorded many times. The rearrangement joins TRBV12-5 to TRBJ2-3; 12 bases align to TRBD2. The CDR3 runs to 16 residues. In germline, CDR1 is LGHNT, CDR2 FRNRAP. With V trimmed by 2 bases and J by 3 bases, 3 bases remained unmatched. The CDR3 DNA sequence: TGTGCTAGTGGTTTGATTACTAGCGGGAGGACAGATACGCAGTATTTT. Amino acids: CASGLITSGRTDTQYF.

There are many counts of this clonotype. V is TRBV7-9 and J is TRBJ1-3; a possible D gene is TRBD1 (5 bases). Germline lookup yields CDR1 SEHNR and CDR2 FQNEAQ (reference sequence). The CDR3 loop spans 14 amino acids. The V gene lost 10 bases and the J gene lost 1 base, with 14 bases spanning the gap. This CDR3 is CATRGGASGNTIYF. CDR3 DNA: TGTGCCACTAGGGGAGGGGCATCTGGAAACACCATATATTTT. The full variable domain, with the rest looked up from reference TRBV7-9 and TRBJ1-3, is DTGVSQNPRHKITKRGQNVTFRCDPISEHNRLYWYRQTLGQGPEFLTYFQNEAQLEKSRLLSDRFSAERPKGSFSTLEIQRTEQGDSAMYLCATRGGASGNTIYFGEGSWLTVV.

In this sample, this clonotype turned up many times. This chain links TRBV20-1 with TRBJ2-7; 9 positions agree with TRBD2. This CDR3 spans 15 amino acids. Per germline, CDR1 DFQATT and CDR2 SNEGSKA (reference sequence). V lost 4 bases and J lost 1; bases outside the gene matches: 8. The CDR3 sequence: CSANRLAAGSYEQYF. The DNA for the CDR3 is TGCAGTGCTAATAGACTAGCGGCAGGGTCCTACGAGCAGTACTTC.

At least ten counts were recorded for this clonotype. J is TRBJ2-7 and V is TRBV25-1, with a weak D call TRBD1 (5 bases). CDR3 size: 13 residues. The V end was cut by 6 bases, the J end by 2 bases, with 11 bases between. Germline loops: CDR1 MGHDK, CDR2 SYGVNS. The DNA of the CDR3 is TGTGCCAGCAGCGTAGGGGAAGCCTACGAGCAGTACTTC. This gives the protein CASSVGEAYEQYF.

This clonotype was seen repeatedly, ten times or more. This sequence joins TRBV11-1 and TRBJ1-1; 9 bases match TRBD1. Germline trimming cut 4 bases from V and 3 bases from J; bases unmatched to any gene: 9. The CDR3 runs to 16 residues. Germline assignment: CDR1 SGHAT and CDR2 FQDESV (reference sequence). In DNA form, the CDR3 reads TGTGCCAGCAGCTCAAATACTTGGACAGGGGACACTGAAGCTTTCTTT. This encodes CASSSNTWTGDTEAFF.

This clonotype was seen many times. The V gene is TRBV20-1, the J gene TRBJ2-6; 7 bases are a match to TRBD2. Looked up from germline, CDR1 is DFQATT and CDR2 is SNEGSKA (reference sequence). V dropped 1 base and J dropped 0; count of bases not matched to a gene: 6. The CDR3 extends over 17 amino acids. The CDR3 spells CSARVPLAASGANVLTF. CDR3 in DNA: TGCAGTGCTAGAGTCCCTCTAGCGGCCTCTGGGGCCAACGTCCTGACTTTC.

This chain connects TRBV3-1 to TRBJ2-5; D not certain. Trimming removed 1 base at V and 1 base at J, with 13 bases between. This CDR3 contains 16 residues. CDR1 is LGHDT, CDR2 YNNKEL, per germline (reference sequence). The CDR3: CASSQGDWHSQETQYF. CDR3 DNA sequence: TGTGCCAGCAGCCAAGGCGACTGGCACAGCCAAGAGACCCAGTACTTC.

Remarks on this clonotype: This may arise from a read error, as a much more abundant clone is one base away. The CDR3 ends on some other residue instead of the conserved phenylalanine or tryptophan, so this is likely a read error. This chain connects TRBV6-2 or TRBV6-3 to TRBJ2-3; D perhaps matches TRBD2 (6 bases). Germline V CDR1 and CDR2: MNHEY, SVGEGT. V shed 8 bases and J shed 6 bases, with 21 bases lying between them. The CDR3 is 15 amino acids. The CDR3 is CASFDGHGGTDTQYC. The CDR3 region has the DNA TGTGCCAGCTTCGACGGCCATGGCGGGACCGATACGCAGTATTGT.

This clonotype was recorded many times. The gene calls are TRBV20-1 and TRBJ1-6, with D unresolved. Germline values: CDR1 DFQATT, CDR2 SNEGSKA (reference sequence). V was trimmed by 1 base and J by 6 bases, leaving 7 bases between them. CDR3 length equals 13 residues. The CDR3 bases are TGCAGTGCTAGAGTACAGCTTAATTCACCCCTCCACTTT. Amino acids: CSARVQLNSPLHF.

The rearrangement joins TRBV11-2 to TRBJ2-7; the D is unclear. Looked up from germline, CDR1 is SGHAT and CDR2 is FQNNGV. The CDR3 is 13 amino acids. V lost 5 bases, J lost 8 bases, and 16 bases lay in between. The CDR3 loop is CASSRISQAKQYF. The CDR3 bases are TGTGCCAGCAGCCGAATTAGCCAGGCGAAGCAGTACTTC. Together with reference TRBV11-2 and TRBJ2-7, the CDR3 gives the full variable domain: EAGVAQSPRYKIIEKRQSVAFWCNPISGHATLYWYQQILGQGPKLLIQFQNNGVVDDSQLPKDRFSAERLKGVDSTLKIQPAKLEDSAVYLCASSRISQAKQYFGPGTRLTVT.

This clonotype came up many times. The chain recombines TRBV18 with TRBJ1-1, with 7 positions matching TRBD1. J was trimmed by 1 base and V by 3 bases; bases with no gene match: 8. This CDR3 region has 16 residues. CDR1 is KGHSH, CDR2 LQKENI, per germline. The CDR3 region has the DNA TGTGCCAGCTCACCTCGCCGGGACAGATCGAACACTGAAGCTTTCTTT. Translating gives CASSPRRDRSNTEAFF.

This clonotype occurred many times. The chain has TRBV4-1 and TRBJ2-7, with D possibly matching TRBD2 (5 bases). The germline V and J ends were trimmed by 4 bases and 4 bases, with 17 bases remaining between them. The CDR3 covers 15 residues. Germline V gene sequence: CDR1 MGHRA, CDR2 YSYEKL. The CDR3 coding sequence is TGCGCCAGCAGCCTATTGGACTTGGGATCTTACGAGCAGTACTTC. It is translated as CASSLLDLGSYEQYF.

The rearrangement joins TRBV28 to TRBJ2-7; D unresolved. Germline assignment: CDR1 MDHEN and CDR2 SYDVKM. V dropped 6 bases and J dropped 2 bases, with 11 bases sitting between them. The CDR3 loop spans 13 amino acids. This CDR3 is CASSSGSAYEQYF. CDR3 DNA: TGTGCCAGCAGCTCCGGCTCAGCCTACGAGCAGTACTTC. Based on the CDR3 plus reference TRBV28 and TRBJ2-7, the full variable domain is DVKVTQSSRYLVKRTGEKVFLECVQDMDHENMFWYRQDPGLGLRLIYFSYDVKMKEKGDIPEGYSVSREKKERFSLILESASTNQTSMYLCASSSGSAYEQYFGPGTRLTVT.